One sample yielded the 21 T cell receptor beta chains listed below, sequenced in a study of patients and donors after allogeneic stem cell transplantation (dated by TCRdb to about 2020). Library preparation used RT-PCR. The sequencer listed for this sample is NextSeq 550. The public reads were quality trimmed at Q25 with fastp and then assembled into clones with MiXCR by TCRdb, keeping productive beta chains. Rows are combined by CDR3 protein, so each entry shows the most common genes and DNA. The sample table lists around 23,000 distinct CDR3 sequences, around 28% of them with a count of one. In total, the top ten clones hold around 47% of the sample. Material: blood, either unsorted or a sorted T cell fraction (not recorded which). All receptors come from a human donor who was either an allogeneic HSCT recipient or a stem cell or donor lymphocyte infusion donor (not recorded which). It is not recorded whose cells these are; they may come from a transplant donor.

This clonotype occurred once. V and J are TRBV28 and TRBJ2-7; D not certain. The CDR3 totals 16 residues. Germline-derived CDR1 and CDR2 are MDHEN and SYDVKM. V lost 3 bases to trimming and J lost 0 bases, with 15 bases between them. CDR3 protein: CASSFPPGPFSYEQYF. The CDR3 region has the DNA TGTGCCAGCAGTTTCCCACCGGGCCCCTTCTCCTACGAGCAGTACTTC.

This clonotype was counted only a few times. This chain joins TRBV18 and TRBJ1-2, with 7 bases that match TRBD1. V gave up 3 bases and J gave up 8 bases; unmatched junction bases: 6. This CDR3 has 13 residues. CDR1 and CDR2 from the germline V gene are KGHSH and LQKENI. This CDR3 reads CASSPGTEWGYTF. CDR3 nucleotides: TGTGCCAGCTCACCCGGGACAGAATGGGGCTACACCTTC. The entire variable domain, with the rest obtained from reference TRBV18 and TRBJ1-2, is as follows: NAGVMQNPRHLVRRRGQEARLRCSPMKGHSHVYWYRQLPEEGLKFMVYLQKENIIDESGMPKERFSAEFPKEGPSILRIQQVVRGDSAAYFCASSPGTEWGYTFGSGTRLTVV.

The chain has TRBV20-1 and TRBJ1-6, with D uncertain. Trimming removed 0 bases from V and 8 bases from J, with 11 bases in between. The CDR3 covers 14 residues. The V gene's germline CDR1 is DFQATT and CDR2 SNEGSKA (reference sequence). CDR3 coding DNA: TGCAGTGCTAGAGACCGCCGGTGGGATTCACCCCTCCACTTT. Its protein product is CSARDRRWDSPLHF.

In this sample, this clonotype turned up a few times. The chain carries TRBV12-3 or TRBV12-4 and TRBJ1-1; no definite D call. CDR3 size: 12 residues. The V and J ends lost 10 bases and 1 base respectively, with 10 bases between them. Here the CDR3 DNA reads TGTGCCACGTCTCGGCAGAACACTGAAGCTTTCTTT. Protein: CATSRQNTEAFF.

This clonotype has just a few counts. The CDR3 nucleotides read TGTGCCAGCAGCTGGAGTACTGAAGGATCCGGAAACACCATATATTTT. It specifies CASSWSTEGSGNTIYF. The genes are TRBV7-2 and TRBJ1-3; D is uncertain. The CDR3 is 16 amino acids. From germline, CDR1 is SGHTA and CDR2 FQGNSA. Trimming removed 4 bases from V and 4 bases from J, with 17 bases in between.

This clonotype was counted only a few times. The chain links TRBV6-5 to TRBJ1-6; no reliable D call. Germline V gene lookup returns CDR1 MNHEY and CDR2 SVGAGI. This CDR3 contains 16 residues. Trimming stripped 5 bases from V and 0 bases from J, with 11 bases between. CDR3 sequence reads: CASSPRESSYNSPLHF. The DNA of the CDR3 is TGTGCCAGCAGTCCCCGGGAGAGCTCCTATAATTCACCCCTCCACTTT.

The chain carries TRBV5-5 and TRBJ2-7; D may match TRBD1 or TRBD2 (6 bases each). The length of the CDR3 is 15 residues. Germline V CDR1 and CDR2: SGHKS, YYEKEE (reference sequence). V was clipped by 2 bases and J by 2 bases, with 14 bases between them. CDR3 nucleotides: TGTGCCAGCAGCTTCGGCGGGACACTGACCTACGAGCAGTACTTC. Translating gives CASSFGGTLTYEQYF. Filled out from reference TRBV5-5 and TRBJ2-7, the complete variable domain reads DAGVTQSPTHLIKTRGQQVTLRCSPISGHKSVSWYQQVLGQGPQFIFQYYEKEERGRGNFPDRFSARQFPNYSSELNVNALLLGDSALYLCASSFGGTLTYEQYFGPGTRLTVT.

There are a few counts of this clonotype. This chain uses TRBV20-1 with TRBJ1-1, with D uncertain. Trimming pared 0 bases from V and 11 bases from J, leaving 16 bases between. Per germline, CDR1 DFQATT and CDR2 SNEGSKA (reference sequence). The CDR3 covers 13 residues. The CDR3 sequence: CSAREGGMGFAFF. The CDR3 DNA reads TGCAGTGCTAGAGAAGGAGGGATGGGGTTCGCTTTCTTT.

This clonotype was detected only a few times. V is TRBV29-1 and J is TRBJ1-2; the D is unclear. The germline V and J ends were trimmed by 2 bases and 2 bases, with 6 bases remaining between them. The CDR3 contains 12 residues. Germline values: CDR1 SQVTM, CDR2 ANQGSEA. CDR3 DNA: TGCAGCGTTGAACGGGGAAACTATGGCTACACCTTC. Its translation: CSVERGNYGYTF.

This chain uses TRBV28 with TRBJ1-6; TRBD1 matches at 9 bases. The CDR3 totals 19 residues. The germline V gene encodes CDR1 MDHEN and CDR2 SYDVKM. The V segment lost 3 bases and the J segment 5 bases; nucleotides outside the gene matches: 14. CDR3 nucleotide sequence: TGTGCCAGCAGTTTCGTCGGGACAGGGTTTCTCGGGGATAATTCACCCCTCCACTTT. This codes for CASSFVGTGFLGDNSPLHF.

This clonotype was seen more than once but under ten times. V and J are TRBV5-1 and TRBJ2-4; 9 bases map to TRBD1. Germline assignment: CDR1 SGHRS and CDR2 YFSETQ. The CDR3 length is 15 residues. Unmatched junction bases numbered 8, after V lost 4 bases and J lost 6 bases. CDR3 in amino acids: CASSLQDRGINIQYF. CDR3 DNA: TGCGCCAGCAGCCTACAGGACAGGGGAATAAACATTCAGTACTTC.

The V call is TRBV20-1, the J call TRBJ1-1; D not certain. Trimming stripped 0 bases from V and 10 bases from J, with 15 bases between. CDR1 and CDR2 from the germline V gene are DFQATT and SNEGSKA (reference sequence). The CDR3 has 13 residues. CDR3 bases: TGCAGTGCTAGAGATCCCACACTGACCGGAGCTTTCTTT. It encodes CSARDPTLTGAFF.

This clonotype was seen a few times. This chain uses TRBV12-3 or TRBV12-4 with TRBJ1-6, with 7 bases that match TRBD1. V trimming: 5 bases; J trimming: 7 bases; junction bases outside the gene matches: 5. The CDR3 spans 14 residues. CDR3 nucleotides: TGTGCCAGCAGTACGGGACAGCAAAATTCACCCCTCCACTTT. Its protein is CASSTGQQNSPLHF.

The chain carries TRBV7-8 and TRBJ1-5; D ambiguous. V gave up 0 bases and J gave up 0 bases, with 6 bases separating them. Germline V gene sequence: CDR1 SGHVS, CDR2 FQNEAQ. CDR3 length: 15 amino acids. Written as DNA, the CDR3 is TGTGCCAGCAGCTTAGCAGGTTATAGCAATCAGCCCCAGCATTTT. Protein sequence: CASSLAGYSNQPQHF.

This clonotype was seen many times. The rearrangement uses TRBV18 and TRBJ1-4; D is unclear. CDR3 length: 12 amino acids. Deletions cut 5 bases from V and 5 bases from J, with 6 bases between. Germline V gene data show CDR1 as KGHSH and CDR2 as LQKENI. Written as DNA, the CDR3 is TGTGCCAGCTCAACGCAAAATGAAAAACTGTTTTTT. Translating gives CASSTQNEKLFF.

About this clonotype: It may be a read error: a sequence one base away is much more abundant. This chain connects TRBV6-5 to TRBJ1-3; tentatively, D is TRBD1 (6 bases). The germline V gene encodes CDR1 MNHEY and CDR2 SVGAGI. The CDR3 length is 14 residues. The CDR3: CAGSRTGPGNTIYF. The DNA of the CDR3 is TGTGCCGGCAGCCGAACAGGGCCCGGAAACACCATATATTTT.

This clonotype has ten or more counts. This chain connects TRBV20-1 to TRBJ1-1; D not certain. Germline CDR1 is DFQATT and CDR2 is SNEGSKA (reference sequence). Trimming took 5 bases from V and 1 from J, leaving 8 bases between them. This CDR3 spans 12 amino acids. CDR3 region: CSAPRGNTEAFF. CDR3 nucleotides: TGCAGTGCTCCCCGAGGGAACACTGAAGCTTTCTTT.

This clonotype was seen at least ten times. This sequence joins TRBV2 and TRBJ1-1, with TRBD1 matching over 12 bases. CDR3 size: 14 residues. CDR1 is SNHLY and CDR2 is FYNNEI in the germline V gene. V lost 3 bases, J lost 7 bases, and 3 bases stayed unmatched. Here the CDR3 reads CASSEGQGAGEAFF. The CDR3 nucleotides read TGTGCCAGCAGTGAGGGACAGGGGGCGGGTGAAGCTTTCTTT.

This clonotype appeared a few times. CDR3 DNA: TGTGCCAGCAGGGAGATAAGACCCCAGCATTTT. Its translation is CASREIRPQHF. The chain combines TRBV6-7 with TRBJ1-5; no definite D call. TRBV6-7 is labeled an ORF, and its function is uncertain. Trimming took off 6 bases at V and 10 bases at J, with 10 bases between the two ends. This CDR3 contains 11 residues.

This clonotype was recorded a few times. This chain uses TRBV7-2 with TRBJ1-6; D call uncertain. Trimming shortened V by 0 bases and J by 8 bases, and 5 bases separated the two germline ends. CDR1 SGHTA and CDR2 FQGNSA come from the germline V gene. The CDR3 runs to 13 residues. The CDR3 DNA sequence: TGTGCCAGCAGCTTAGCGAGGTATTCACCCCTCCACTTT. Residues: CASSLARYSPLHF.

The genes are TRBV3-1 and TRBJ1-5, with unresolved D. The CDR3 runs to 15 residues. The ends were cut back, 0 bases at V and 4 bases at J, with 10 bases in the middle. Germline CDR1 is LGHDT and CDR2 is YNNKEL (reference sequence). CDR3 sequence: CASSQDPSPNQPQHF. The CDR3 DNA is TGTGCCAGCAGCCAAGACCCCTCCCCTAATCAGCCCCAGCATTTT.